This is a list of T cell receptor beta chains from one sample in a study of T cell repertoires in cytomegalovirus infection. TCRdb redid the calling of the reads with MiXCR, one entry per CDR3 protein. Of more than 110,000 distinct CDR3 sequences listed, about 31% are singletons. For these receptors, no antigen is known. The source was CD8+ T cells from cultured PBMCs, collected from culture after CMV antigen stimulation. Source of these receptors: a human donor in good health (CMV status not recorded). Some clones in this sample may be carry-over from other donors' samples. Both conserved end residues are part of each CDR3. Each record gives: J gene, D gene, clone size, V gene, CDR3 protein, CDR3 DNA. A D gene is named only where the DNA matches it firmly. The size entry is marked missing in some rows and otherwise reads once, few, many or a size class.

j_gene: TRBJ2-1
d_gene: TRBD2
abundance: NA
v_gene: TRBV7-2
CDR3aa: CASSFGGEGYNEQFF
CDR3nt: TGTGCCAGCAGCTTTGGGGGGGAGGGCTACAATGAGCAGTTCTTC

j_gene: TRBJ1-3
d_gene: TRBD1
abundance: NA
v_gene: TRBV25-1
CDR3aa: CARRDRGYSGNTIYF
CDR3nt: TGTGCCAGGAGAGACAGGGGGTACTCTGGAAACACCATATATTTT

j_gene: TRBJ1-4
d_gene: TRBD1
abundance: NA
v_gene: TRBV7-9
CDR3aa: CASSSTETGAPTNEKLFF
CDR3nt: TGTGCCAGCAGCTCGACGGAAACAGGGGCCCCAACTAATGAAAAACTGTTTTTT

j_gene: TRBJ2-1
d_gene: NA
abundance: NA
v_gene: TRBV4-1
CDR3aa: CTSSQSVGRTYNEQFF
CDR3nt: TGCACCAGCAGCCAGTCAGTGGGGCGCACCTACAATGAGCAGTTCTTC

j_gene: TRBJ2-6
d_gene: NA
abundance: many
v_gene: TRBV14
CDR3aa: CASSQWARTAPGANVLTF
CDR3nt: TGTGCCAGCAGTCAGTGGGCCCGTACGGCCCCTGGGGCCAACGTCCTGACTTTC

j_gene: TRBJ2-1
d_gene: TRBD2
abundance: few
v_gene: TRBV19
CDR3aa: CASSIWLAGDNEQFF
CDR3nt: TGTGCCAGTAGTATTTGGCTAGCGGGAGATAATGAGCAGTTCTTC

j_gene: TRBJ2-1
d_gene: NA
abundance: few
v_gene: TRBV12-3/TRBV12-4
CDR3aa: CASSLLGHNNEQFF
CDR3nt: TGTGCCAGCAGTTTGCTAGGACACAACAATGAGCAGTTCTTC

j_gene: TRBJ2-3
d_gene: TRBD1
abundance: many
v_gene: TRBV7-2
CDR3aa: CASSPTTGEKYTDTQYF
CDR3nt: TGTGCCAGCAGCCCGACGACAGGGGAGAAGTACACAGATACGCAGTATTTT

j_gene: TRBJ1-1
d_gene: TRBD1
abundance: NA
v_gene: TRBV6-8
CDR3aa: CASSSGQGGTEAFF
CDR3nt: TGTGCCAGCAGTTCCGGACAGGGTGGGACTGAAGCTTTCTTT

j_gene: TRBJ2-5
d_gene: NA
abundance: many
v_gene: TRBV6-5
CDR3aa: CASSYGGSWETQYF
CDR3nt: TGTGCCAGCAGTTACGGGGGCAGCTGGGAGACCCAGTACTTC

j_gene: TRBJ2-7
d_gene: NA
abundance: NA
v_gene: TRBV12-3/TRBV12-4
CDR3aa: CASSLGEDTSSYEQYF
CDR3nt: TGTGCCAGCAGTTTAGGGGAGGACACGAGCTCCTACGAGCAGTACTTC

j_gene: TRBJ1-1
d_gene: NA
abundance: few
v_gene: TRBV24-1
CDR3aa: CATKGPGTEAFF
CDR3nt: TGTGCCACCAAGGGGCCGGGCACTGAAGCTTTCTTT

j_gene: TRBJ2-4
d_gene: NA
abundance: few
v_gene: TRBV7-2
CDR3aa: CASSLLGRVAKNIQYF
CDR3nt: TGTGCCAGCAGCTTATTAGGCAGAGTAGCCAAAAACATTCAGTACTTC

j_gene: TRBJ2-4
d_gene: NA
abundance: NA
v_gene: TRBV19
CDR3aa: CASSIFGGEAKNIQYF
CDR3nt: TGTGCCAGTAGTATCTTTGGGGGCGAAGCCAAAAACATTCAGTACTTC

j_gene: TRBJ2-7
d_gene: TRBD1
abundance: many
v_gene: TRBV29-1
CDR3aa: CSARDSESYEQYF
CDR3nt: TGCAGCGCCCGGGACAGCGAGTCCTACGAGCAGTACTTC

j_gene: TRBJ1-5
d_gene: NA
abundance: few
v_gene: TRBV28
CDR3aa: CASSPTDSNQPQHF
CDR3nt: TGTGCCAGCAGTCCGACAGATAGCAATCAGCCCCAGCATTTT

j_gene: TRBJ1-1
d_gene: NA
abundance: few
v_gene: TRBV15
CDR3aa: CATSRQRTEEAFF
CDR3nt: TGTGCCACCAGCAGACAAAGGACGGAAGAAGCTTTCTTT

j_gene: TRBJ2-4
d_gene: NA
abundance: many
v_gene: TRBV7-2
CDR3aa: CASSLAALQEPLAKNIQYF
CDR3nt: TGTGCCAGCAGCTTAGCCGCCCTACAGGAGCCTTTAGCCAAAAACATTCAGTACTTC

j_gene: TRBJ2-2
d_gene: TRBD1
abundance: few
v_gene: TRBV6-5
CDR3aa: CASSYPAGGNTGELFF
CDR3nt: TGTGCCAGCAGTTACCCCGCAGGGGGTAACACCGGGGAGCTGTTTTTT

j_gene: TRBJ2-1
d_gene: NA
abundance: many
v_gene: TRBV5-4
CDR3aa: CASTSSRVHEQFF
CDR3nt: TGTGCCAGCACATCCTCCCGGGTTCACGAGCAGTTCTTC

j_gene: TRBJ2-3
d_gene: TRBD2
abundance: once
v_gene: TRBV24-1
CDR3aa: CATSDSLSGGADTQYF
CDR3nt: TGTGCCACCAGTGATTCCCTTAGCGGGGGCGCAGATACGCAGTATTTT

j_gene: TRBJ2-7
d_gene: NA
abundance: NA
v_gene: TRBV6-6
CDR3aa: CASSYVDSYEQYF
CDR3nt: TGTGCCAGCAGTTACGTGGACTCCTACGAGCAGTACTTC

j_gene: TRBJ2-1
d_gene: NA
abundance: few
v_gene: TRBV7-3
CDR3aa: CASSFWGGGPLHEQFF
CDR3nt: TGTGCCAGCAGCTTTTGGGGGGGCGGACCCCTCCATGAGCAGTTCTTC

j_gene: TRBJ2-3
d_gene: NA
abundance: NA
v_gene: TRBV28
CDR3aa: CASSDTSTDTQYF
CDR3nt: TGTGCCAGCTCGGACACGAGCACAGATACGCAGTATTTT

j_gene: TRBJ2-6
d_gene: NA
abundance: few
v_gene: TRBV27
CDR3aa: CASRKNTGYSGANVLTF
CDR3nt: TGTGCCAGCAGAAAAAACACAGGTTACTCTGGGGCCAACGTCCTGACTTTC

j_gene: TRBJ2-7
d_gene: NA
abundance: NA
v_gene: TRBV7-9
CDR3aa: CASSPRGVTYEQYF
CDR3nt: TGTGCCAGCAGCCCCCGGGGAGTTACCTACGAGCAGTACTTC

j_gene: TRBJ2-3
d_gene: NA
abundance: NA
v_gene: TRBV7-3
CDR3aa: CASSLAGRADTQYF
CDR3nt: TGTGCCAGCAGCTTAGCAGGGCGCGCAGATACGCAGTATTTT

j_gene: TRBJ2-1
d_gene: TRBD1
abundance: NA
v_gene: TRBV29-1
CDR3aa: CSVDWTGQFF
CDR3nt: TGCAGCGTTGATTGGACAGGGCAGTTCTTC

j_gene: TRBJ2-7
d_gene: NA
abundance: few
v_gene: TRBV4-1
CDR3aa: CASSQIQGKGYEQYF
CDR3nt: TGCGCCAGCAGCCAGATACAGGGAAAGGGCTACGAGCAGTACTTC

j_gene: TRBJ2-1
d_gene: NA
abundance: few
v_gene: TRBV6-5
CDR3aa: CASTNRAGDNEQFF
CDR3nt: TGTGCCAGCACTAACAGGGCTGGCGACAATGAGCAGTTCTTC

j_gene: TRBJ2-3
d_gene: NA
abundance: NA
v_gene: TRBV6-6
CDR3aa: CASSYSTVDTQYF
CDR3nt: TGTGCCAGCAGTTACTCGACGGTAGATACGCAGTATTTT

j_gene: TRBJ2-4
d_gene: NA
abundance: NA
v_gene: TRBV29-1
CDR3aa: CSVERTTGAENIQYF
CDR3nt: TGCAGCGTTGAAAGGACAACGGGGGCGGAAAACATTCAGTACTTC

j_gene: TRBJ2-7
d_gene: NA
abundance: once
v_gene: TRBV20-1
CDR3aa: CSAPGLSFSYEQYF
CDR3nt: TGCAGTGCTCCTGGACTCTCCTTCTCCTACGAGCAGTACTTC

j_gene: TRBJ1-2
d_gene: NA
abundance: few
v_gene: TRBV14
CDR3aa: CASSQDMGVHYGYTF
CDR3nt: TGTGCCAGCAGCCAAGATATGGGGGTCCACTATGGCTACACCTTC

j_gene: TRBJ1-1
d_gene: TRBD1
abundance: NA
v_gene: TRBV28
CDR3aa: CASSWDRGSTEAFF
CDR3nt: TGTGCCAGCAGTTGGGACAGGGGTAGCACTGAAGCTTTCTTT

j_gene: TRBJ2-3
d_gene: NA
abundance: NA
v_gene: TRBV7-3
CDR3aa: CASSSTLTDTQYF
CDR3nt: TGTGCCAGCAGCTCGACCCTCACAGATACGCAGTATTTT

j_gene: TRBJ2-1
d_gene: NA
abundance: NA
v_gene: TRBV28
CDR3aa: CASSSPIRYNEQFF
CDR3nt: TGTGCCAGCAGTTCCCCGATACGCTACAATGAGCAGTTCTTC

j_gene: TRBJ1-5
d_gene: NA
abundance: few
v_gene: TRBV28
CDR3aa: CASSPNQPQHF
CDR3nt: TGTGCCAGCAGCCCCAATCAGCCCCAGCATTTT

j_gene: TRBJ2-1
d_gene: NA
abundance: NA
v_gene: TRBV4-1
CDR3aa: CASSQARSSYNEQFF
CDR3nt: TGCGCCAGCAGCCAGGCGAGGAGCTCCTACAATGAGCAGTTCTTC

j_gene: TRBJ2-5
d_gene: TRBD2
abundance: NA
v_gene: TRBV7-9
CDR3aa: CASSQIRLAEKETQYF
CDR3nt: TGTGCCAGCAGCCAGATAAGACTAGCGGAAAAAGAGACCCAGTACTTC

j_gene: TRBJ1-5
d_gene: NA
abundance: NA
v_gene: TRBV7-8
CDR3aa: CASRAGFNQPQHF
CDR3nt: TGTGCCAGCAGGGCGGGGTTCAATCAGCCCCAGCATTTT

j_gene: TRBJ2-2
d_gene: NA
abundance: NA
v_gene: TRBV7-6
CDR3aa: CASSFRGEFARAGELFF
CDR3nt: TGTGCCAGCAGCTTTAGGGGGGAATTCGCGAGGGCCGGGGAGCTGTTTTTT

j_gene: TRBJ1-1
d_gene: NA
abundance: many
v_gene: TRBV27
CDR3aa: CASSSGLRNTEAFF
CDR3nt: TGTGCCAGCAGTTCGGGGCTCCGGAACACTGAAGCTTTCTTT

j_gene: TRBJ2-3
d_gene: NA
abundance: many
v_gene: TRBV12-3/TRBV12-4
CDR3aa: CASSFAGATDTQYF
CDR3nt: TGTGCCAGCAGTTTTGCGGGGGCCACAGATACGCAGTATTTT

j_gene: TRBJ2-1
d_gene: NA
abundance: few
v_gene: TRBV7-8
CDR3aa: CASAPGGWRNEQFF
CDR3nt: TGTGCCAGCGCACCCGGCGGGTGGCGGAATGAGCAGTTCTTC

j_gene: TRBJ2-1
d_gene: NA
abundance: few
v_gene: TRBV7-7
CDR3aa: CASSLESYNEQFF
CDR3nt: TGTGCCAGCAGCTTAGAAAGCTACAATGAGCAGTTCTTC

j_gene: TRBJ1-5
d_gene: NA
abundance: NA
v_gene: TRBV2
CDR3aa: CASGSLVNNQPQHF
CDR3nt: TGTGCCAGCGGGAGCTTAGTAAACAATCAGCCCCAGCATTTT

j_gene: TRBJ2-7
d_gene: NA
abundance: NA
v_gene: TRBV6-5
CDR3aa: CASSYSGQTSSYEQYF
CDR3nt: TGTGCCAGCAGTTACTCTGGACAGACGAGCTCCTACGAGCAGTACTTC

j_gene: TRBJ2-3
d_gene: TRBD2
abundance: NA
v_gene: TRBV9
CDR3aa: CASNLAGEEDTQYF
CDR3nt: TGTGCCAGCAATTTGGCGGGGGAGGAAGATACGCAGTATTTT

j_gene: TRBJ1-1
d_gene: NA
abundance: many
v_gene: TRBV7-2
CDR3aa: CASSRAFIGTEAFF
CDR3nt: TGTGCCAGCAGCCGGGCCTTCATAGGCACTGAAGCTTTCTTT

j_gene: TRBJ2-1
d_gene: NA
abundance: few
v_gene: TRBV6-5
CDR3aa: CASSSFPGGNYNEQFF
CDR3nt: TGTGCCAGCAGTTCCTTTCCCGGGGGAAACTACAATGAGCAGTTCTTC

j_gene: TRBJ1-5
d_gene: TRBD1
abundance: NA
v_gene: TRBV7-2
CDR3aa: CASTPGGGGQPQHF
CDR3nt: TGTGCCAGCACCCCAGGGGGTGGAGGGCAGCCCCAGCATTTT